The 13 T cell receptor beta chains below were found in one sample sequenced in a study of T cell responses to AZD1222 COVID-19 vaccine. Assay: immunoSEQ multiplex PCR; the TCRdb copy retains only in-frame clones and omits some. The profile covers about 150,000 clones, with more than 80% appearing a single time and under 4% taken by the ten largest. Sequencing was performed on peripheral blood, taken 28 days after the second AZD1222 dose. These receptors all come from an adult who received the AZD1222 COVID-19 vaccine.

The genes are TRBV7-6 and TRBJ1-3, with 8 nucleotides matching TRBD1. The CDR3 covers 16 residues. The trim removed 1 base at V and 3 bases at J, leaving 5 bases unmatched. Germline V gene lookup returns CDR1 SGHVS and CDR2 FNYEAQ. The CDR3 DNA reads TGTGCCAGCAGCTTAGACCAGGGGGCAGGTGGAAACACCATATATTTT. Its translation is CASSLDQGAGGNTIYF.

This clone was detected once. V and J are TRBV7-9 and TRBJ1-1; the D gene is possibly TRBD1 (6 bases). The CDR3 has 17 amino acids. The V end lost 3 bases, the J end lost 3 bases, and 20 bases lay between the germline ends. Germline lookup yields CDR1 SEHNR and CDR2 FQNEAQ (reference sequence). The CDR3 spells CASSFPLTGSGDTEAFF. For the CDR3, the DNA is TGTGCCAGCAGCTTTCCCCTGACAGGAAGTGGGGACACTGAAGCTTTCTTT.

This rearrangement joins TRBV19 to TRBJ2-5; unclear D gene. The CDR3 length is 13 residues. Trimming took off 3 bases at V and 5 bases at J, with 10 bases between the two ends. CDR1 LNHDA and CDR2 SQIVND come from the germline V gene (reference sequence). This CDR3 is CASSILGGETQYF. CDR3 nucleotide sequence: TGTGCCAGTAGTATCTTGGGTGGGGAGACCCAGTACTTC.

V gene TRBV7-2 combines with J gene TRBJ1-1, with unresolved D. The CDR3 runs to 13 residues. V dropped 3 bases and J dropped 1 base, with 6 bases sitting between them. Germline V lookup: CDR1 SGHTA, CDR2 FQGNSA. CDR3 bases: TGTGCCAGCAGCTTCGCGGGGAACACTGAAGCTTTCTTT. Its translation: CASSFAGNTEAFF.

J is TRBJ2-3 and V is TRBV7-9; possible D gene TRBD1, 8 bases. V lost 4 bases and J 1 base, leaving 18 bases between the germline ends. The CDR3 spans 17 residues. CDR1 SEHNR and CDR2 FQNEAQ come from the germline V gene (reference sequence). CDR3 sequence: CASSWNTGGGGTDTQYF. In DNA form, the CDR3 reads TGTGCCAGCAGCTGGAACACAGGGGGGGGTGGCACAGATACGCAGTATTTT.

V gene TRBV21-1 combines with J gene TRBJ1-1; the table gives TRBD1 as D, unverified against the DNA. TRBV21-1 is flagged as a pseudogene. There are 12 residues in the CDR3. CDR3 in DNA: TGTGCCAGCAGCTTCCCGGGGACAGTAGCTTTCTTT. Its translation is CASSFPGTVAFF.

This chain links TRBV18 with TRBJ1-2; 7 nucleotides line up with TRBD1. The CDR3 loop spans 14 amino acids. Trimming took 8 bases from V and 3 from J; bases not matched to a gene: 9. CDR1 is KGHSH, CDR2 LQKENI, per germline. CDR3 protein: CASTSTGLDYGYTF. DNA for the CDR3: TGTGCCAGCACCTCGACAGGGTTGGACTATGGCTACACCTTC.

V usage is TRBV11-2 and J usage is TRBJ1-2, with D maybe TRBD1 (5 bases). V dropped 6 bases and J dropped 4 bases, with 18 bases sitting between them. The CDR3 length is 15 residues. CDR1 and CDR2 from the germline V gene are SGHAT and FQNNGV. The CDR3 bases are TGTGCCAGCAGAGACGACATCGGGGGGTTCTATGGCTACACCTTC. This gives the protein CASRDDIGGFYGYTF. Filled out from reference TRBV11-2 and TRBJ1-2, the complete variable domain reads EAGVAQSPRYKIIEKRQSVAFWCNPISGHATLYWYQQILGQGPKLLIQFQNNGVVDDSQLPKDRFSAERLKGVDSTLKIQPAKLEDSAVYLCASRDDIGGFYGYTFGSGTRLTVV.

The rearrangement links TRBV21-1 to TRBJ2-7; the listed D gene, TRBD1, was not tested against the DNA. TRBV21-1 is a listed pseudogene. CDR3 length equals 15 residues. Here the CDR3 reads CASSKGTGGSDEQYF. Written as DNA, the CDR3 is TGTGCCAGCAGCAAAGGGACAGGGGGAAGTGACGAGCAGTACTTC.

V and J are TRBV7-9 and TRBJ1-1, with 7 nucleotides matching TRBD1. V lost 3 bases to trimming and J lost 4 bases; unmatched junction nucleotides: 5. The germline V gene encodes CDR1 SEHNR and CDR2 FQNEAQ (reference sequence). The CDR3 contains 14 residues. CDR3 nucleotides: TGTGCCAGCAGCTTCTTACAGGGGAGCACTGAAGCTTTCTTT. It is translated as CASSFLQGSTEAFF.

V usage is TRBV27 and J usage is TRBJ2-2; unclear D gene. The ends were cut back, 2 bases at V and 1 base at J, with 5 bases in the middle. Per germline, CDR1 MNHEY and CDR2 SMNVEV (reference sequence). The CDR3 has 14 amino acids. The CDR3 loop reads CASSLSWNTGELFF. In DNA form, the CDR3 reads TGTGCCAGCAGTTTAAGTTGGAACACCGGGGAGCTGTTTTTT.

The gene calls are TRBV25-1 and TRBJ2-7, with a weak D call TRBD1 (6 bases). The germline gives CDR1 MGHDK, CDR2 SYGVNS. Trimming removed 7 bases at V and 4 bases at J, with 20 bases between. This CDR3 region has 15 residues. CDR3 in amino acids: CASTDAGRGGYEQYF. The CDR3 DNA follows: TGTGCCAGCACCGACGCCGGCAGAGGGGGATACGAGCAGTACTTC.

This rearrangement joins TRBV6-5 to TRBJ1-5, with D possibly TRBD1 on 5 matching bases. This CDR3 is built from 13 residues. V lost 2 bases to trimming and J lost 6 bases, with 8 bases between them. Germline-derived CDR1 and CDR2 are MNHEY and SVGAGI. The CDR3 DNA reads TGTGCCAGCAGTTACGGGGGAGGTCAGCCCCAGCATTTT. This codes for CASSYGGGQPQHF.